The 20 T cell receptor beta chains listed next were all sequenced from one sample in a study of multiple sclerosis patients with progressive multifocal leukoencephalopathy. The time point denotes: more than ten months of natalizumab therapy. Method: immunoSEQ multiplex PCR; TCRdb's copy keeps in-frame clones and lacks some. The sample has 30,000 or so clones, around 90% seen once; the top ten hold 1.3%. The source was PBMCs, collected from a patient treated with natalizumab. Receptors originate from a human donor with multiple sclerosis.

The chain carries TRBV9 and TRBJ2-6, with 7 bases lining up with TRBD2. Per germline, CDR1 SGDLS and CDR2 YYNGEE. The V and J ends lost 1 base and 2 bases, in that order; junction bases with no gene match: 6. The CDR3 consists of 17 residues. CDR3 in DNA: TGTGCCAGCAGCGTATCGGGGGGTGCCACTGGGGCCAACGTCCTGACTTTC. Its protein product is CASSVSGGATGANVLTF.

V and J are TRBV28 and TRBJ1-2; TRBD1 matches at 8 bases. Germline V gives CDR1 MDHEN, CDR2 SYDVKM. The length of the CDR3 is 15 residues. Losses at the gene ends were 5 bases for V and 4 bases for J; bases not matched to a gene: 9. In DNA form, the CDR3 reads TGTGCCAGCAGTCCTGGGGCCAGGGGGCTCTATGGCTACACCTTC. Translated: CASSPGARGLYGYTF.

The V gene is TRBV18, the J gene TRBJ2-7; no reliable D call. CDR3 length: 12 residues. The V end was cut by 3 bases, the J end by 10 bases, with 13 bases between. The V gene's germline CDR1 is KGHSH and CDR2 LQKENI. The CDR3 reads CASSPDQGPQYF. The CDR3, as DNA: TGTGCCAGCTCACCCGATCAAGGGCCACAGTACTTC. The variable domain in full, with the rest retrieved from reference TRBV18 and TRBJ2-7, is NAGVMQNPRHLVRRRGQEARLRCSPMKGHSHVYWYRQLPEEGLKFMVYLQKENIIDESGMPKERFSAEFPKEGPSILRIQQVVRGDSAAYFCASSPDQGPQYFGPGTRLTVT.

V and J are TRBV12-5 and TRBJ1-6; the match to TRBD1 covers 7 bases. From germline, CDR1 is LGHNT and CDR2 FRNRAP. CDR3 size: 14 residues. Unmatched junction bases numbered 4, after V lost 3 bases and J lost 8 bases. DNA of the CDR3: TGTGCTAGTGGTTTCGGACAGGCCCATTCACCCCTCCACTTT. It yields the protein CASGFGQAHSPLHF. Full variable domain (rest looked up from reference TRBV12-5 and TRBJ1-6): DARVTQTPRHKVTEMGQEVTMRCQPILGHNTVFWYRQTMMQGLELLAYFRNRAPLDDSGMPKDRFSAEMPDATLATLKIQPSEPRDSAVYFCASGFGQAHSPLHFGNGTRLTVT.

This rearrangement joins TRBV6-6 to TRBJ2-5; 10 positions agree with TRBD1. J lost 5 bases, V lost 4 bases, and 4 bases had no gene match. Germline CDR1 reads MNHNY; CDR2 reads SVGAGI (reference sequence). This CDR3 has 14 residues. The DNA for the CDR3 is TGTGCCAGCAGTTCCGGACAGGGGGGGGAGACCCAGTACTTC. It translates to CASSSGQGGETQYF.

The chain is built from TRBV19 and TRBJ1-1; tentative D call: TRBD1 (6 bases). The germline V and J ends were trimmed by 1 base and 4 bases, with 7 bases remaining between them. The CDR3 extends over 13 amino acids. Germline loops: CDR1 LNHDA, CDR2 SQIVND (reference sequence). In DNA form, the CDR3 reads TGTGCCAGTAGTATAGTGGGGGCCACTGAAGCTTTCTTT. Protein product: CASSIVGATEAFF.

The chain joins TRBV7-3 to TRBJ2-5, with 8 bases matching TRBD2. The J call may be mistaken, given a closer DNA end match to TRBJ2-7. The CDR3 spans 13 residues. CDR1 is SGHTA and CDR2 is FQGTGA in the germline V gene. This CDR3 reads CASSPHRGGEQYF. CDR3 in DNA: TGTGCCAGCAGCCCCCATCGGGGGGGCGAGCAGTACTTC.

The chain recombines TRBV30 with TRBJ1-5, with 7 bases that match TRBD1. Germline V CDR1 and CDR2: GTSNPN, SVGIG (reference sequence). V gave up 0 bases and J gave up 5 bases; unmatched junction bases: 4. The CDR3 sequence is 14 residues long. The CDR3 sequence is CAWSVGGAYQPQHF. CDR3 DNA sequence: TGTGCCTGGAGTGTAGGGGGCGCCTATCAGCCCCAGCATTTT.

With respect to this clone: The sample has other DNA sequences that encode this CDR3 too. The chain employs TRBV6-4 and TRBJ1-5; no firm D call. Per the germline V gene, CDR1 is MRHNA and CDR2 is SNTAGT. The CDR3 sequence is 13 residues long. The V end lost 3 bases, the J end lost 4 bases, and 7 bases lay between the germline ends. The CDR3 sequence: CASSEGSNQPQHF. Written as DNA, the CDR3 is TGTGCCAGCAGTGAGGGCAGTAATCAGCCCCAGCATTTT.

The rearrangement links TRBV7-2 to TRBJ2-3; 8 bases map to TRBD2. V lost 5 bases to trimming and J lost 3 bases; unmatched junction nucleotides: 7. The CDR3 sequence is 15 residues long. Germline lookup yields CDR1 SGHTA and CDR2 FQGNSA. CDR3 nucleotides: TGTGCCAGCAGCGCCCGGGGGGGCGGGACAGATACGCAGTATTTT. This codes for CASSARGGGTDTQYF.

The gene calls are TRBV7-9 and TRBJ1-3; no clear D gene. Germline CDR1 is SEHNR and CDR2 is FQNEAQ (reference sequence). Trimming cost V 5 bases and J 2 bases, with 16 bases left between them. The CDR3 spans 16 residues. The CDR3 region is CASSLLKLGTGNTIYF. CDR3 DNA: TGTGCCAGCAGCCTCCTGAAACTAGGGACTGGAAACACCATATATTTT.

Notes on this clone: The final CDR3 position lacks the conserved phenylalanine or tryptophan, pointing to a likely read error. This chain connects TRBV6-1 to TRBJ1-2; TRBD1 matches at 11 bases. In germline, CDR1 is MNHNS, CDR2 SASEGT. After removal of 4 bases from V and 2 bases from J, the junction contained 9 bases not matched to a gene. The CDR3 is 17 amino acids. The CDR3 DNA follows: TGTGCCAGCAGTGTAGGACAGGGGGCTAATTCCAACTATGGCTACACCTCC. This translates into CASSVGQGANSNYGYTS.

In DNA form, the CDR3 reads TGTGCCAGCAGCTCCCGTCCATCCGGGGAGCTGTTTTTT. Protein: CASSSRPSGELFF. The gene calls are TRBV7-3 and TRBJ2-2, with D unclear. Trimming shortened V by 4 bases and J by 6 bases, and 9 bases separated the two germline ends. This CDR3 has 13 amino acids. Germline V lookup: CDR1 SGHTA, CDR2 FQGTGA. The full variable domain, in which reference TRBV7-3 and TRBJ2-2 provide the parts outside the CDR3, is GAGVSQTPSNKVTEKGKYVELRCDPISGHTALYWYRQSLGQGPEFLIYFQGTGAADDSGLPNDRFFAVRPEGSVSTLKIQRTERGDSAVYLCASSSRPSGELFFGEGSRLTVL.

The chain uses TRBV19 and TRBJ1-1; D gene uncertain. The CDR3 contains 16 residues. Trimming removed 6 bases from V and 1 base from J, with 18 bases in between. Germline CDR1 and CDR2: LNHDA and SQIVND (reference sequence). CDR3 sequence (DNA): TGTGCCAGTAGCCTCTCTCGGAAGAACCCGAACACTGAAGCTTTCTTT. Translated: CASSLSRKNPNTEAFF.

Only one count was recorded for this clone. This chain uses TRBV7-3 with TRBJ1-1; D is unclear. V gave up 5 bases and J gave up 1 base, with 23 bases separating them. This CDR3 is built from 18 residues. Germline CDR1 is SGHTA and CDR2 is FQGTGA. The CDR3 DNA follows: TGTGCCAGCAGCCCCGACACAGTGGTTGGGAGCCGGAACACTGAAGCTTTCTTT. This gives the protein CASSPDTVVGSRNTEAFF.

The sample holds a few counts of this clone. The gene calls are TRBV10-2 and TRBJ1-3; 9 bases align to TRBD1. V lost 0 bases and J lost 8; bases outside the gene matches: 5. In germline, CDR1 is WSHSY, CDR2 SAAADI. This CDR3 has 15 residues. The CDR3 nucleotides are TGCGCCAGCAGTGAGTCGACAGGGGGTTCGCACACCATATATTTT. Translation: CASSESTGGSHTIYF.

CDR3 DNA sequence: TGCAGCGTTGACCGGGGCACGAACACTGAAGCTTTCTTT. It translates to CSVDRGTNTEAFF. V is TRBV29-1 and J is TRBJ1-1; a weak D match, TRBD1 (5 bases). The germline V gene encodes CDR1 SQVTM and CDR2 ANQGSEA. Trimming left V 3 bases short and J 1 base short, with 9 bases between. The CDR3 consists of 13 residues.

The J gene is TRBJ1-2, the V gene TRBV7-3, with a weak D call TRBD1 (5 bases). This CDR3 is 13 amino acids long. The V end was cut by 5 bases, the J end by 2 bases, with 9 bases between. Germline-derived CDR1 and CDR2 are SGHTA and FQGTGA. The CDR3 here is CASSPGQNYGYTF. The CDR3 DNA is TGTGCCAGCAGCCCTGGACAAAACTATGGCTACACCTTC. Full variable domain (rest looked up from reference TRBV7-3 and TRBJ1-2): GAGVSQTPSNKVTEKGKYVELRCDPISGHTALYWYRQSLGQGPEFLIYFQGTGAADDSGLPNDRFFAVRPEGSVSTLKIQRTERGDSAVYLCASSPGQNYGYTFGSGTRLTVV.

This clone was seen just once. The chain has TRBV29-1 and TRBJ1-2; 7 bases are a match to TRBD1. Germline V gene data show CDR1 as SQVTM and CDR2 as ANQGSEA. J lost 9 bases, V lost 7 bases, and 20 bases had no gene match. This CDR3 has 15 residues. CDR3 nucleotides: TGCAGCGCAGCATACCATGGAAGGGGACAGAGCAGCTACACCTTC. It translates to CSAAYHGRGQSSYTF.

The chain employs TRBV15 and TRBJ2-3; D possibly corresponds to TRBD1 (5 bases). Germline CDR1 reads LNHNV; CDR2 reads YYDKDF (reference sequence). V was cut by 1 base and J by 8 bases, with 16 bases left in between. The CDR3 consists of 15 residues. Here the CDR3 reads CATSRVGQGQGTQYF. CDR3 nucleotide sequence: TGTGCCACCAGCAGAGTAGGGCAGGGTCAGGGTACGCAGTATTTT.